This T cell receptor (beta chain) was documented in a study of blood T cell repertoires in COVID-19. This clone has just one count. In the original workflow: Amplified reference gene primers provided the basis for estimating nucleated cell counts. Only in-frame clones appear in the TCRdb table, and some are missing; sequencing was by immunoSEQ multiplex PCR. For V, J and clone size, that table is used; D and trimming come from the DNA. The sample lists over 150,000 clones, around 82% occurring once. Sequenced sample: PBMCs or T cells enriched from blood (not recorded which). This receptor was taken from a man aged 40-55 years who had recovered from COVID-19.

The CDR3 loop is CATPRAGGSGGTQYF. The CDR3 DNA reads as TGTGCCACTCCAAGGGCGGGAGGGTCTGGTGGTACGCAGTATTTT. V usage is TRBV2 and J usage is TRBJ2-3, with 9 bases fitting TRBD2. Looked up from germline, CDR1 is SNHLY and CDR2 is FYNNEI. V was clipped by 10 bases and J by 8 bases; unmatched bases: 16. The CDR3 has 15 amino acids.